The clone carrying this T cell receptor (beta chain) was found a few times. Its antigen is as yet unknown. These data come from a study of regulatory T cells in long-lasting Graves disease. Study-level findings and limits: Persistent patients had more shared public clonotypes (roughly 2,700) than new patients (about 1,000).

Through Arm-PCR of CDR3 regions and iRepertoire HTBI primers, TCR beta libraries were built. One entry per CDR3 protein results from TCRdb running MiXCR on the multiplex PCR reads. The data show hundreds of thousands of distinct CDR3 sequences, roughly 13% seen once. The sample's time point: newly diagnosed GD, antithyroid drugs for less than 3 months. Researchers made the TCR library from RNA that was extracted from PBMCs. CDR3 size: 14 residues. The V end was cut by 7 bases, the J end by 7 bases, with 22 bases between. Germline-derived CDR1 and CDR2 are SQVTM and ANQGSEA. The sample also formed part of further work on T cells in Graves' hyperthyroidism and ophthalmopathy. That paper adds: The TCR CDR3 was amplified in a first-round RT-PCR using the HTBI primer set. Blood held most thyroid clonotypes expanded above 0.001 frequency.

The input for sequencing was peripheral blood mononuclear cells (PBMCs), taken at new diagnosis, from a patient treated with antithyroid drugs. The sequence was obtained from a man between 25 and 39 years old with Graves disease. This chain joins TRBV29-1 and TRBJ1-1; possibly TRBD1 for D (6 bases). In DNA, the CDR3 is TGCAGCGCCGCCAATCATGGGGGCGGGGGTGAAGCTTTCTTT. Residues: CSAANHGGGGEAFF.